Detailed here is one T cell receptor (beta chain). In its sample, this clonotype was seen a few times. Its antigen remains undetermined. Base qualities are not recorded, but no much larger clone differs from it by a single base. This entry belongs to a study of response to subunit inactivated influenza vaccine (dated by TCRdb to between 2017 and 2018). Study-wide context: The study used deep quantitative T cell receptor repertoire profiling to track responses to a trivalent subunit inactivated influenza vaccine. What the authors observed across the whole study: According to the authors, only a limited number of new T cells may be recruited by each seasonal influenza vaccination.

CDR1 ENHRY and CDR2 SYGVKD are derived from the germline V gene. V is pruned by 7 bases and J by 0 bases, leaving 16 bases of the junction without a gene match. The CDR3 covers 21 residues, taking in both the cysteine and the phenylalanine. Of the read, only the CDR3 DNA is kept; its 63 bases are in frame from base 1. Receptor amplification or capture employed RT-PCR. Sequencing relied on an Illumina HiSeq 2500. TCRdb took the public reads, trimmed them with fastp at Q25, ran MiXCR for clone calling and kept in-frame beta chains. Each record represents a unique CDR3 protein, reported with the most common genes and DNA among its rows. The sample data list under 800,000 distinct CDR3 sequences, and about 14% of these were observed just once. The ten largest account for 5.5% to 7% of the sample.

This TCR derives from a man aged 45-65 years who received an inactivated influenza vaccine. Donor details come from another sample of the same person, matched by shared clones. The sequence links TRBV10-3 to TRBJ2-6; TRBD2 agrees with 12 junctional bases. The sample was PBMCs from blood, taken approximately 15 days before vaccination. Here the CDR3 is given as CAIMEALTSGRQISGANVLTF. The bases read TGTGCCATCATGGAGGCTTTGACTAGCGGGAGACAAATCTCTGGGGCCAACGTCCTGACTTTC.